Following are 14 T cell receptor beta chains from one sample sequenced in a study of blood T cells in healthy people across ages. The second PCR ran roughly 7 to 12 cycles with a sample-barcoded 5' primer and J-beta primers. TCRdb independently ran MiXCR on the 5' RACE reads; one entry per CDR3 protein. The sample shows about 1.6 million distinct CDR3 sequences, about 35% of them seen only once. Sequenced material: blood. These receptors all stem from a woman in her 30s in good health.

The chain has TRBV30 and TRBJ1-5; D unresolved. The CDR3 runs 13 residues. CDR1 and CDR2 (germline): GTSNPN, SVGIG (reference sequence). V shed 2 bases and J shed 3 bases, with 8 bases lying between them. CDR3 protein: CAWSRDFNQPQHF. Here the CDR3 DNA reads TGTGCCTGGAGTCGGGATTTCAATCAGCCCCAGCATTTT.

The chain joins TRBV7-3 to TRBJ2-1; D gene uncertain. The germline CDR1 and CDR2 sequences are SGHTA and FQGTGA. V lost 1 base, J lost 6 bases, and 16 bases lay in between. The CDR3 extends over 16 amino acids. Here the CDR3 DNA reads TGTGCCAGCAGCTTAAGAGGCCTACCCCTTAGCAATGAGCAGTTCTTC. Translation: CASSLRGLPLSNEQFF.

There are a few counts of this clonotype. This chain connects TRBV6-2 or TRBV6-3 to TRBJ2-5, with a tentative D call TRBD1 (5 bases). V was pared by 2 bases and J by 5 bases, with 15 bases between. The CDR3 length is 15 residues. Looked up from germline, CDR1 is MNHEY and CDR2 is SVGEGT. This chain's CDR3 is CASSYVGQKGETQYF. CDR3 DNA sequence: TGTGCCAGCAGTTACGTCGGACAAAAAGGGGAGACCCAGTACTTC.

The gene calls are TRBV25-1 and TRBJ2-1, with 15 positions matching TRBD2. From germline, CDR1 is MGHDK and CDR2 SYGVNS. The CDR3 is made up of 15 amino acids. V trimming: 7 bases; J trimming: 7 bases; junction bases outside the gene matches: 5. The CDR3 protein is CASIGLAGGENEQFF. The CDR3 DNA reads TGTGCCAGCATTGGACTAGCGGGGGGGGAGAATGAGCAGTTCTTC.

The chain recombines TRBV5-1 with TRBJ2-3; possibly TRBD2 for D (5 bases). The V gene lost 5 bases and the J gene lost 5 bases, with 15 bases spanning the gap. Germline assignment: CDR1 SGHRS and CDR2 YFSETQ. This CDR3 is 14 amino acids long. The chain's CDR3 is CASSLRRPEDTQYF. DNA of the CDR3: TGCGCCAGCAGTCTGAGGAGGCCTGAAGATACGCAGTATTTT. The complete variable domain, with remaining parts taken from reference TRBV5-1 and TRBJ2-3, reads KAGVTQTPRYLIKTRGQQVTLSCSPISGHRSVSWYQQTPGQGLQFLFEYFSETQRNKGNFPGRFSGRQFSNSRSEMNVSTLELGDSALYLCASSLRRPEDTQYFGPGTRLTVL.

This clonotype was counted between two and nine times. This chain joins TRBV9 and TRBJ1-5, with unresolved D. Germline assignment: CDR1 SGDLS and CDR2 YYNGEE. The CDR3 runs to 14 residues. The V and J ends lost 3 bases and 2 bases respectively, with 9 bases between them. The CDR3 sequence is CASSGGSGNQPQHF. CDR3 bases: TGTGCCAGCAGCGGAGGATCCGGCAATCAGCCCCAGCATTTT.

The chain carries TRBV29-1 and TRBJ2-1; unclear D gene. Trimming took off 3 bases at V and 12 bases at J, with 15 bases between the two ends. This CDR3 has 12 residues. Germline lookup yields CDR1 SQVTM and CDR2 ANQGSEA. CDR3 DNA sequence: TGCAGCGTTGACTGGAGAAACTCTGGGCAGTTCTTC. Its translation is CSVDWRNSGQFF.

The rearrangement uses TRBV4-1 and TRBJ1-4; 8 nucleotides match TRBD1. The CDR3 consists of 16 residues. Germline V gene data show CDR1 as MGHRA and CDR2 as YSYEKL. V lost 0 bases, J lost 8 bases, and 8 bases stayed unmatched. The CDR3 DNA follows: TGCGCCAGCAGCCAAGAACAGGGGGTAACCGGGGAAAAACTGTTTTTT. Protein: CASSQEQGVTGEKLFF.

This clonotype occurred a few times. This sequence joins TRBV20-1 and TRBJ2-1; D perhaps matches TRBD2 (5 bases). V shed 1 base and J shed 0 bases, with 10 bases lying between them. Germline V gives CDR1 DFQATT, CDR2 SNEGSKA (reference sequence). The CDR3 length is 15 residues. DNA of the CDR3: TGCAGTGCTAGAGTAACGCGGGTCTCCTACAATGAGCAGTTCTTC. Protein sequence: CSARVTRVSYNEQFF.

V is TRBV6-5 and J is TRBJ2-1; D possibly corresponds to TRBD1 (5 bases). The V gene lost 8 bases and the J gene lost 7 bases, with 12 bases spanning the gap. CDR1 is MNHEY, CDR2 SVGAGI, per germline. The CDR3 is 12 amino acids. For the CDR3, the DNA is TGTGCCAGCCTCAAGGGGTGGAATGAGCAGTTCTTC. It yields the protein CASLKGWNEQFF.

Only a few counts were recorded for this clonotype. This rearrangement joins TRBV4-2 to TRBJ2-7; 10 bases agree with TRBD2. From germline, CDR1 is LGHNA and CDR2 YNFKEQ. V was pared by 2 bases and J by 0 bases, with 7 bases of the junction left unmatched. This CDR3 has 17 residues. CDR3 coding DNA: TGTGCCAGCAGCCAACCCCGACTAGCGGGTAACTCCTACGAGCAGTACTTC. Translation: CASSQPRLAGNSYEQYF.

This clonotype was detected only once. The chain combines TRBV27 with TRBJ1-1; 10 positions agree with TRBD1. V lost 5 bases and J lost 6; bases outside the gene matches: 9. This CDR3 region has 15 residues. Germline V lookup: CDR1 MNHEY, CDR2 SMNVEV (reference sequence). The CDR3 is CASSVTGGAVAEAFF. In DNA, the CDR3 is TGTGCCAGCAGTGTGACAGGGGGCGCGGTCGCTGAAGCTTTCTTT.

This clonotype was seen a handful of times. This sequence joins TRBV14 and TRBJ2-3, with D unresolved. The CDR3 extends over 16 amino acids. Deletions cut 6 bases from V and 2 bases from J, with 18 bases between. Per the germline V gene, CDR1 is SGHDN and CDR2 is FVKESK. The CDR3 sequence is CASRFRSGFYTDTQYF. In DNA form, the CDR3 reads TGTGCCAGCAGGTTCAGGTCCGGATTTTACACAGATACGCAGTATTTT. The full variable domain, in which reference TRBV14 and TRBJ2-3 provide the parts outside the CDR3, is EAGVTQFPSHSVIEKGQTVTLRCDPISGHDNLYWYRRVMGKEIKFLLHFVKESKQDESGMPNNRFLAERTGGTYSTLKVQPAELEDSGVYFCASRFRSGFYTDTQYFGPGTRLTVL.

The chain combines TRBV29-1 with TRBJ2-1, with D tentatively TRBD2 (5 bases). The CDR3 covers 11 residues. Germline V gives CDR1 SQVTM, CDR2 ANQGSEA. The ends were cut back, 4 bases at V and 5 bases at J, with 6 bases in the middle. The CDR3 sequence is CSVVGDNEQFF. CDR3 DNA sequence: TGCAGCGTTGTGGGAGACAATGAGCAGTTCTTC.